Here is one T cell receptor beta chain with its context. Its antigen is not known. These data come from a study of regulatory T cells in long-lasting Graves disease. Across the study: For a period under 3 months, newly diagnosed Graves' patients had taken antithyroid drugs. Study results and limitations: It was peripheral blood alone, not thyroid tissue, that was studied.

CDR1 is KGHSH, CDR2 LQKENI, per germline. This CDR3 is 13 amino acids long. The V and J ends lost 0 bases and 3 bases respectively, with 5 bases between them. HTBI primers from iRepertoire and Arm-PCR of CDR3 regions yielded the TCR beta libraries. Using its own MiXCR run on the multiplex PCR reads, TCRdb lists one record per CDR3 protein. The sample carries approximately 560,000 distinct CDR3 sequences, roughly 15% recorded once. Time point denoted: newly diagnosed GD, antithyroid drugs for less than 3 months. Extracted RNA from PBMCs served as the source of the TCR library. These data are also associated with another study on T cells in Graves' hyperthyroidism and ophthalmopathy. That work states: Diagnosis of hyperthyroidism was new in patients aged 18 to 65, and its duration was under 2 months. HTBI primers were the set used in a first-round RT-PCR of the TCR CDR3.

This clonotype originated in a man younger than 30 with Graves disease. This sequence joins TRBV18 and TRBJ2-5; D uncertain. The specimen was peripheral blood mononuclear cells (PBMCs), collected at new diagnosis, from a patient treated with antithyroid drugs. CDR3 residues: CASSPPDEETQYF. The CDR3 DNA reads as TGTGCCAGCTCACCACCGGATGAAGAGACCCAGTACTTC.